This T cell receptor beta chain appears in the sequencing data of a study of blood T cells in healthy people across ages. In the study overall: About one barcoded beta molecule per two T cells came from capture by template switching.

The CDR3 length is 14 residues. Germline CDR1 and CDR2: MNHNY and SVGAGI (reference sequence). Trimming cost V 9 bases and J 6 bases, with 18 bases left between them. Next came a second PCR, run for about 7 to 12 cycles, which used a sample-barcoded 5' primer along with a J-beta primer mix. Each CDR3 protein gets one entry after TCRdb re-called the 5' RACE reads with MiXCR. Among about 840,000 distinct CDR3 sequences listed, 25% to 35% were seen once. To note about this clonotype: Its matching antigen is unknown.

Regarding the study as a whole: Age showed a roughly linear inverse relationship with TCR beta diversity per million T cells.

Separately, the same data were catalogued under a study of T cells of mothers and their children.

The V gene is TRBV6-6, the J gene TRBJ2-1, with TRBD2 as a possible D gene (6 bases). The TCR comes from a woman between 40 and 50 years old in good health. The sequenced material came from blood. CDR3: CASGPGLNSNEQFF. The CDR3 DNA is TGTGCCAGTGGTCCGGGACTCAACTCCAATGAGCAGTTCTTC.